What follows are 17 T cell receptor beta chains derived from one specimen sequenced in a study of T cell responses to AZD1222 COVID-19 vaccine (dated by TCRdb to about 2021). Interpreted using the paper, the time point label stands for: baseline before first vaccination. The method behind the library was the immunoSEQ multiplex PCR assay. The table was pulled from immuneACCESS by TCRdb, which kept in-frame rearrangements only. Such tables lose some clones; where checked, under half of the loss comes from unresolved V genes, and the rest has no known cause. The sample yields 100,000 to 150,000 clones; about nine tenths were counted once. The ten most abundant clones make up 0.9% to 1.2% of the sample. The specimen was peripheral blood, collected on day 0 of AZD1222 vaccination. Receptors were obtained from an adult in good health.

J is TRBJ2-7 and V is TRBV6-5; D possibly corresponds to TRBD1 (6 bases). V lost 4 bases and J 6 bases, leaving 10 bases between the germline ends. CDR1 is MNHEY and CDR2 is SVGAGI in the germline V gene. The CDR3 contains 12 residues. DNA of the CDR3: TGTGCCAGCAGTTTAACAGGGCGCGAGCAGTACTTC. Protein: CASSLTGREQYF.

The chain has TRBV24-1 and TRBJ2-2, with D hard to call. Germline assignment: CDR1 KGHDR and CDR2 SFDVKD. Trimming shortened V by 1 base and J by 5 bases, and 4 bases separated the two germline ends. The CDR3 is made up of 13 amino acids. The CDR3 bases are TGTGCCACCAGTGATTTAGGGACCGGGGAGCTGTTTTTT. As protein: CATSDLGTGELFF.

This clone appeared a single time. This chain joins TRBV7-8 and TRBJ2-2, with D uncertain. The germline V gene encodes CDR1 SGHVS and CDR2 FQNEAQ. Trimming shortened V by 4 bases and J by 6 bases, and 9 bases separated the two germline ends. The CDR3 covers 13 residues. The CDR3, as DNA: TGTGCCAGCAGCTCACTGTTGGCCGGGGAGCTGTTTTTT. It yields the protein CASSSLLAGELFF.

J is TRBJ1-5 and V is TRBV6-2 or TRBV6-3, with no clear D. Trimming stripped 3 bases from V and 0 bases from J, with 9 bases between. CDR3 length equals 15 residues. Germline V gene lookup returns CDR1 MNHEY and CDR2 SVGEGT. The CDR3 sequence: CASSYTGYSNQPQHF. The DNA of the CDR3 is TGTGCCAGCAGTTATACGGGGTATAGCAATCAGCCCCAGCATTTT.

The rearrangement joins TRBV23-1 to TRBJ2-7; the D gene is possibly TRBD2 (5 bases). TRBV23-1 is an ORF for which the function is uncertain. The V gene lost 0 bases and the J gene lost 2 bases, with 23 bases spanning the gap. The CDR3 loop spans 19 amino acids. CDR3 sequence: CASSQSLLPTGRTTYEQYF. The CDR3 DNA reads as TGCGCCAGCAGTCAATCGTTACTCCCTACGGGGAGAACGACCTACGAGCAGTACTTC.

The rearrangement links TRBV28 to TRBJ2-4; 11 positions agree with TRBD1. The V and J ends lost 5 bases and 1 base, in that order; junction bases with no gene match: 1. Germline loops: CDR1 MDHEN, CDR2 SYDVKM. This CDR3 comprises 15 residues. This CDR3 is CASSGQGAAKNIQYF. DNA of the CDR3: TGTGCCAGCAGTGGACAGGGGGCGGCCAAAAACATTCAGTACTTC.

The chain couples TRBV5-1 to TRBJ1-3; D is undetermined. The length of the CDR3 is 12 residues. V dropped 6 bases and J dropped 4 bases, with 8 bases sitting between them. Per germline, CDR1 SGHRS and CDR2 YFSETQ. The CDR3 is CASKELGNTIYF. For the CDR3, the DNA is TGCGCCAGCAAGGAATTGGGAAACACCATATATTTT.

The genes are TRBV12-3 or TRBV12-4 and TRBJ1-2; D remains unclear. This CDR3 is built from 13 residues. V lost 7 bases and J lost 2, with 11 bases in between. CDR3 amino acids: CASTLGRNYGYTF. The DNA for the CDR3 is TGTGCCAGCACTCTCGGACGGAACTATGGCTACACCTTC.

V and J are TRBV5-1 and TRBJ2-5; TRBD1 matches at 9 bases. The CDR3 has 16 residues. Unmatched junction bases numbered 8, after V lost 0 bases and J lost 5 bases. CDR1 is SGHRS, CDR2 YFSETQ, per germline. The chain's CDR3 is CASSLVGQGIKETQYF. In nucleotides, the CDR3 is TGCGCCAGCAGCTTGGTAGGACAGGGGATTAAGGAGACCCAGTACTTC.

V is TRBV12-3 or TRBV12-4 and J is TRBJ1-3; no definite D call. Trimming left V 3 bases short and J 4 bases short, with 4 bases between. This CDR3 is built from 12 residues. CDR3 in amino acids: CASSFGGNTIYF. The DNA of the CDR3 is TGTGCCAGCAGTTTCGGGGGAAACACCATATATTTT.

Notes on this clone: One junction end does not reproduce the germline sequence, and a read error may be involved. The rearrangement links TRBV30 to TRBJ2-7, with D perhaps being TRBD1 or TRBD2 (6 bases each). Germline lookup yields CDR1 GTSNPN and CDR2 SVGIG (reference sequence). The CDR3 is 11 residues long. CDR3 amino acids: CAWSQGREQYF. CDR3 in DNA: TGTGCATGGAGTCAGGGGAGGGAGCAGTACTTC.

V and J are TRBV3-1 (or the pseudogene TRBV3-2) and TRBJ1-3; D uncertain. The V and J ends lost 0 bases and 0 bases respectively, with 24 bases between them. In germline, CDR1 is LGHDT, CDR2 YNNKEL (reference sequence). The CDR3 covers 21 residues. CDR3 amino acids: CASSQDRVSSRRVASGNTIYF. CDR3 DNA: TGTGCCAGCAGCCAAGATCGCGTCTCCTCGCGGCGGGTCGCCTCTGGAAACACCATATATTTT.

The chain employs TRBV19 and TRBJ2-1, with D unresolved. V lost 3 bases to trimming and J lost 10 bases, with 13 bases between them. In germline, CDR1 is LNHDA, CDR2 SQIVND (reference sequence). The CDR3 has 13 residues. The CDR3 DNA reads as TGTGCCAGTAGTATCGAAGGAGATAGGGAGCAGTTCTTC. Translation gives CASSIEGDREQFF.

The chain employs TRBV9 and TRBJ2-5; D uncertain. V lost 2 bases, J lost 0 bases, and 8 bases lay in between. This CDR3 comprises 14 residues. Germline lookup yields CDR1 SGDLS and CDR2 YYNGEE. The CDR3, as DNA: TGTGCCAGCAGCGTTGATTGGAACCAAGAGACCCAGTACTTC. Translation: CASSVDWNQETQYF.

This clone has a single count. CDR3 loop: CASSLAFGSDRGNTGELFF. The CDR3 DNA is TGTGCCAGCAGCTTAGCATTTGGGTCCGACAGGGGGAACACCGGGGAGCTGTTTTTT. The V call is TRBV11-3, the J call TRBJ2-2; 8 bases are a match to TRBD1. Germline CDR1 SGHNT, CDR2 YENEEA. Trimming cost V 1 base and J 1 base; bases outside gene matches: 11. The CDR3 has 19 amino acids.

This clone showed up just once. The rearrangement joins TRBV7-9 to TRBJ2-1; 7 bases match TRBD2. CDR3 size: 13 residues. The V gene's germline CDR1 is SEHNR and CDR2 FQNEAQ (reference sequence). V shed 3 bases, J shed 7 bases, and the junction held 3 bases outside the gene matches. This chain's CDR3 is CASSFHGGNEQFF. CDR3 nucleotides: TGTGCCAGCAGCTTCCACGGGGGGAATGAGCAGTTCTTC.

V gene TRBV5-6 combines with J gene TRBJ2-7; 7 positions agree with TRBD1. Germline CDR1 SGHDT, CDR2 YYEEEE. CDR3 length equals 14 residues. V lost 0 bases and J lost 5; bases outside the gene matches: 5. The CDR3 spells CASSLEGASDEQYF. Written as DNA, the CDR3 is TGTGCCAGCAGCTTGGAGGGGGCGTCAGACGAGCAGTACTTC. Drawing the rest from reference TRBV5-6 and TRBJ2-7, the complete variable domain is DAGVTQSPTHLIKTRGQQVTLRCSPKSGHDTVSWYQQALGQGPQFIFQYYEEEERQRGNFPDRFSGHQFPNYSSELNVNALLLGDSALYLCASSLEGASDEQYFGPGTRLTVT.